The following is a T cell receptor beta chain sequence with its context. As yet, its antigen is unknown. Naive T cells were sorted: CD4+CD8-CD45RO-CD45RA+ for CD4+, CD8+CD4-CD45RA+CD27bright for CD8+. Starting from approximately 500 ng of total RNA, TCR libraries were made with linear amplification. One entry per CDR3 protein, called by TCRdb with MiXCR from the reads. The sample has around 200,000 distinct CDR3 sequences, under 85% seen once; the top ten hold around 2%. The entry originates in a study of healthy donors' naive CD4 and CD8 T cells. Study outcomes and limitations: Negatively charged CDR3s marked CD8+ lineage; positively charged CDR3s marked CD4+ lineage.

The CDR3 length is 12 residues. Germline loops: CDR1 LNHDA, CDR2 SQIVND (reference sequence). With 3 bases removed from V and 7 bases from J, the gap between germline ends came to 9 bases. The origin of this receptor is a pool of human donors in good health; the sample pools cells from several healthy donors. The chain has TRBV19 and TRBJ1-2; D is unclear. Material for sequencing was naive CD4+ and CD8+ T cells sorted from blood, pooled from several donors. Here the CDR3 DNA reads TGTGCCAGTAGTATGAGGGAATCTGGCTACACCTTC. Protein product: CASSMRESGYTF.